The 27 T cell receptor beta chains reported below all come from one sample, sequenced in a study of breast tumors, draining lymph nodes, adjacent tissues. TCRdb re-called the multiplex PCR reads with MiXCR, one entry per CDR3 protein. In the table there are 15,000 to 20,000 distinct CDR3 sequences, 40% to 55% of which are singletons. The sequenced sample consisted of tumor-adjacent breast tissue. The receptors here all came from a female donor with breast cancer. Some clones in this sample may be carry-over from other donors' samples.

This clonotype was picked up many times. A much larger clone differs by one base, so this may be a read error. The V and J genes are TRBV12-3 or TRBV12-4 and TRBJ1-2, with 11 bases lining up with TRBD1. CDR3 size: 14 residues. The ends lost 3 bases at V and 8 bases at J; junction bases unmatched: 5. The CDR3 DNA is TGTGCCAGCAGTTTCGTCGGACAGGGGGCAGGCTACACCTTC. Amino acid sequence: CASSFVGQGAGYTF.

This clonotype is medium-sized by share. The chain combines TRBV19 with TRBJ2-7, with 15 bases matching TRBD2. After removal of 11 bases from V and 6 bases from J, the junction contained 2 bases not matched to a gene. This CDR3 comprises 12 residues. From germline, CDR1 is LNHDA and CDR2 SQIVND (reference sequence). DNA of the CDR3: TGTGCCGGGACTAGCGGGAGGAGCGAGCAGTACTTC. Translated: CAGTSGRSEQYF.

A single count supports this clonotype. The chain joins TRBV6-1 to TRBJ2-1; D is undetermined. The germline V gene has CDR1 MNHNS and CDR2 SASEGT. The CDR3 consists of 12 residues. Trimming removed 6 bases at V and 8 bases at J, with 11 bases between. CDR3 region: CASRSPTDEQFF. CDR3 DNA: TGTGCCAGCAGGAGCCCGACGGATGAGCAGTTCTTC.

This clonotype was counted ten times or more. The V and J genes are TRBV9 and TRBJ2-7; the D gene is possibly TRBD1 (6 bases). V was trimmed by 0 bases and J by 2 bases, leaving 12 bases between them. Germline CDR1 and CDR2: SGDLS and YYNGEE. CDR3 length equals 15 residues. The CDR3 reads CASSVETGETYEQYF. The CDR3 bases are TGTGCCAGCAGCGTAGAGACAGGAGAGACCTACGAGCAGTACTTC.

This clonotype was detected many times. The gene calls are TRBV19 and TRBJ2-4; D may match TRBD1 or TRBD2 (5 bases each). The V end lost 6 bases, the J end lost 2 bases, and 14 bases lay between the germline ends. The CDR3 consists of 15 residues. CDR1 LNHDA and CDR2 SQIVND come from the germline V gene (reference sequence). Written as DNA, the CDR3 is TGTGCCAGTAGCCCCCTTGGGGGAACCAAAAACATTCAGTACTTC. As protein: CASSPLGGTKNIQYF.

The rearrangement joins TRBV4-2 to TRBJ1-1, with D unclear. Germline CDR1 LGHNA, CDR2 YNFKEQ. Trimming shortened V by 1 base and J by 1 base, and 7 bases separated the two germline ends. CDR3 length: 14 residues. The CDR3, as DNA: TGTGCCAGCAGCCAAGTTCAAGGGAACACTGAAGCTTTCTTT. Translation: CASSQVQGNTEAFF.

This clonotype is medium-sized in the sample. The V and J genes are TRBV5-5 and TRBJ1-3, with TRBD1 matching 8 bases. This CDR3 contains 14 residues. The junction had 7 bases not matched to a gene; V was cut back by 7 bases and J by 4 bases. Germline V gene lookup returns CDR1 SGHKS and CDR2 YYEKEE (reference sequence). This chain's CDR3 is CASSQTGAGNTIYF. For the CDR3, the DNA is TGTGCCAGCTCTCAGACAGGGGCCGGAAACACCATATATTTT.

The gene calls are TRBV6-5 and TRBJ2-7, with D perhaps TRBD1 (5 bases). The germline gives CDR1 MNHEY, CDR2 SVGAGI. The length of the CDR3 is 14 residues. The V gene lost 2 bases and the J gene lost 2 bases, with 10 bases spanning the gap. As DNA, the CDR3 is TGTGCCAGCAGTTACGGGCAGGGTGCCTACGAGCAGTACTTC. This codes for CASSYGQGAYEQYF.

This clonotype showed up just a few times. A junction end diverges from the germline sequence, so it may reflect a read error. This chain connects TRBV6-5 to TRBJ2-5, with 10 bases fitting TRBD1. The germline gives CDR1 MNHEY, CDR2 SVGAGI. The CDR3 loop spans 18 amino acids. CDR3 region: CASSHSPGQGMGSETQYF. The CDR3 nucleotides are TGTGCCAGCAGTCACTCGCCGGGACAGGGGATGGGGTCGGAGACCCAGTACTTC.

This clonotype was picked up many times. A much larger clonotype is one base distant, so this may be a read error. The chain uses TRBV5-5 and TRBJ1-2, with TRBD1 matching 7 bases. V was pared by 2 bases and J by 6 bases, with 7 bases of the junction left unmatched. This CDR3 region has 14 residues. Germline V CDR1 and CDR2: SGHKS, YYEKEE (reference sequence). The CDR3 is CASSFGTAPNGYTF. CDR3 nucleotides: TGTGCCAGCAGCTTCGGGACAGCTCCAAATGGCTACACCTTC.

The V call is TRBV29-1, the J call TRBJ1-2; D not certain. V lost 5 bases and J lost 1, with 8 bases in between. The CDR3 consists of 12 residues. Looked up from germline, CDR1 is SQVTM and CDR2 is ANQGSEA. The CDR3 sequence: CSVLGHNYGYTF. For the CDR3, the DNA is TGCAGCGTTCTAGGTCATAACTATGGCTACACCTTC.

V and J are TRBV7-6 and TRBJ2-1, with D perhaps being TRBD1 or TRBD2 (5 bases each). Trimming left V 3 bases short and J 6 bases short, with 12 bases between. Germline-derived CDR1 and CDR2 are SGHVS and FNYEAQ. The CDR3 has 14 residues. For the CDR3, the DNA is TGTGCCAGCAGCTTGGGGGAGTCTCGCAATGAGCAGTTCTTC. It yields the protein CASSLGESRNEQFF. The variable domain in full, with the rest retrieved from reference TRBV7-6 and TRBJ2-1, is GAGVSQSPRYKVTKRGQDVALRCDPISGHVSLYWYRQALGQGPEFLTYFNYEAQQDKSGLPNDRFSAERPEGSISTLTIQRTEQRDSAMYRCASSLGESRNEQFFGPGTRLTVL.

A note on this clonotype: Sequence at one end of the junction differs from germline and may be a read error. The CDR3 is CAGRGHTGELVF. The CDR3 nucleotides read TGTGCCGGCAGGGGACACACCGGGGAGCTGGTTTTT. This chain connects TRBV9 to TRBJ2-2; weak D call: TRBD1 (6 bases). CDR3 length: 12 amino acids. Germline V gene lookup returns CDR1 SGDLS and CDR2 YYNGEE.

This clonotype occurred many times. V and J are TRBV19 and TRBJ2-3; a weak D match, TRBD2 (5 bases). V lost 2 bases, J lost 4 bases, and 10 bases lay in between. From germline, CDR1 is LNHDA and CDR2 SQIVND (reference sequence). The CDR3 sequence is 14 residues long. CDR3 in DNA: TGTGCCAGTAGTATAACCCCCGGGGCAGATACGCAGTATTTT. Its translation is CASSITPGADTQYF.

J is TRBJ2-7 and V is TRBV7-9; the D call may be TRBD1 or TRBD2 (5 bases each). Trimming removed 1 base from V and 6 bases from J, with 16 bases in between. Germline V gene sequence: CDR1 SEHNR, CDR2 FQNEAQ (reference sequence). The CDR3 consists of 15 residues. CDR3 bases: TGTGCCAGCAGCTTAGTAGGGGACGGTGCGGGCGAGCAGTACTTC. Translated: CASSLVGDGAGEQYF.

Points on this clonotype: Germline and junction disagree at one end, which may indicate a read error. The CDR3 spells CASTRGTTDQPRHF. Here the CDR3 DNA reads TGTGCCAGTACTCGGGGGACGACAGATCAGCCCCGGCATTTT. The genes are TRBV19 and TRBJ1-5, with a tentative D call TRBD1 (5 bases). This CDR3 contains 14 residues. From germline, CDR1 is LNHDA and CDR2 SQIVND (reference sequence).

The rearrangement links TRBV4-2 to TRBJ2-7; 14 bases match TRBD2. With V trimmed by 0 bases and J by 3 bases, 1 base remained unmatched. Germline V gene sequence: CDR1 LGHNA, CDR2 YNFKEQ. CDR3 length equals 16 residues. CDR3 sequence reads: CASSQDGTSGGYEQYF. The CDR3, as DNA: TGTGCCAGCAGCCAAGATGGGACTAGCGGGGGCTACGAGCAGTACTTC.

The chain joins TRBV15 to TRBJ1-2, with 10 bases identical to TRBD1. Germline CDR1 reads LNHNV; CDR2 reads YYDKDF (reference sequence). This CDR3 comprises 15 residues. The V gene end was trimmed by 3 bases and the J gene end by 6 bases; junction bases not matched to a gene: 7. CDR3 DNA: TGTGCCACCAGCAGCGCGGGACAGGGGCTCGATGGCTACACCTTC. Protein product: CATSSAGQGLDGYTF.

On this clonotype: This clone may be a read error of a much larger clone one base away. The chain carries TRBV6-5 and TRBJ1-1, with D possibly matching TRBD1 (5 bases). V dropped 2 bases and J dropped 6 bases, with 7 bases sitting between them. The CDR3 is 12 amino acids. Germline CDR1 is MNHEY and CDR2 is SVGAGI. CDR3 in DNA: TGTGCCAGCAGTTACGGGGCCGCTGAAGCTTTCTTT. It is translated as CASSYGAAEAFF.

V usage is TRBV20-1 and J usage is TRBJ1-5, with D possibly matching TRBD1 (6 bases). Germline CDR1 reads DFQATT; CDR2 reads SNEGSKA (reference sequence). V was clipped by 3 bases and J by 3 bases, with 9 bases between them. The CDR3 is 13 residues long. The CDR3 nucleotides read TGCAGTGCTAGTAGGGGGATCAATCAGCCCCAGCATTTT. As protein: CSASRGINQPQHF.

In its sample, this clonotype ranks as medium-sized (0.01 to 0.1%). V is TRBV10-3 and J is TRBJ2-3; 9 positions match TRBD2. Germline CDR1 is ENHRY and CDR2 is SYGVKD. The CDR3 is 15 amino acids. After removal of 4 bases from V and 0 bases from J, the junction contained 2 bases not matched to a gene. The CDR3 bases are TGTGCCATCAGTGCGACTAGCGGCAGCACAGATACGCAGTATTTT. Amino acid sequence: CAISATSGSTDTQYF.

The V call is TRBV20-1, the J call TRBJ1-4, with a possible D match to TRBD1 (6 bases). The germline V and J ends were trimmed by 3 bases and 0 bases, with 8 bases remaining between them. The CDR3 has 14 residues. Germline CDR1 is DFQATT and CDR2 is SNEGSKA (reference sequence). The CDR3, as DNA: TGCAGTGCTAGGAGGGGGGCAACTAATGAAAAACTGTTTTTT. It codes for CSARRGATNEKLFF.

There are many counts of this clonotype. This chain connects TRBV6-1 to TRBJ2-1; no clear D. V dropped 6 bases and J dropped 3 bases, with 9 bases sitting between them. Germline CDR1 and CDR2: MNHNS and SASEGT. This CDR3 comprises 13 residues. The CDR3 loop is CASRDGGYNEQFF. CDR3 nucleotide sequence: TGTGCCAGCAGGGACGGCGGCTACAATGAGCAGTTCTTC.

The V gene is TRBV20-1, the J gene TRBJ2-7; 12 bases match TRBD2. The CDR3 spans 14 residues. V lost 7 bases, J lost 4 bases, and 8 bases stayed unmatched. Looked up from germline, CDR1 is DFQATT and CDR2 is SNEGSKA (reference sequence). CDR3 sequence reads: CSGLLAGGGYEQYF. CDR3 DNA sequence: TGCAGTGGCCTACTAGCGGGGGGAGGATACGAGCAGTACTTC.

The chain employs TRBV6-2 or TRBV6-3 and TRBJ2-3; TRBD2 aligns across 10 bases. Trimming removed 5 bases from V and 5 bases from J; junction bases left unmatched: 13. The CDR3 loop spans 17 amino acids. CDR1 is MNHEY and CDR2 is SVGEGT in the germline V gene. CDR3 coding DNA: TGTGCCAGCAGTCACAAAGAAGCGGGGGGGCCAATAGATACGCAGTATTTT. Translation: CASSHKEAGGPIDTQYF.

The CDR3 here is CASTELTYEQYF. CDR3 bases: TGTGCCAGCACCGAACTTACCTACGAGCAGTACTTC. This chain uses TRBV6-1 with TRBJ2-7; D is unclear. Germline values: CDR1 MNHNS, CDR2 SASEGT. The CDR3 contains 12 residues. Trimming cost V 7 bases and J 2 bases, with 9 bases left between them.

Ten or more counts support this clonotype. The V gene is TRBV19, the J gene TRBJ2-3; 7 positions agree with TRBD2. CDR1 is LNHDA, CDR2 SQIVND, per germline (reference sequence). Trimming took 7 bases from V and 2 from J; bases not matched to a gene: 9. The CDR3 totals 15 residues. The CDR3 sequence is CASISSGASTDTQYF. CDR3 DNA: TGTGCCAGTATCAGCAGCGGGGCCTCCACAGATACGCAGTATTTT.